These T cell receptor beta chains were read from a single sample in a study of breast tumors, draining lymph nodes, adjacent tissues. Using its own MiXCR run on the multiplex PCR reads, TCRdb lists one record per CDR3 protein. This sample has 20,000 to 30,000 distinct CDR3 sequences, with 60% to 75% found just once. The specimen was tumor-adjacent breast tissue. These receptors came from a female donor with breast cancer. Some clones in this sample may be carry-over from other donors' samples. Both conserved end residues are part of each CDR3. Fields, in order: J gene, V gene, D gene, clone size, CDR3 protein, CDR3 DNA. The D gene is left open where the match is weak. Where a row states a size, it is once, few, many or the class of an expanded clone; other rows omit it.

TRBJ2-1 | TRBV20-1 | NA | NA | CSGARLGEQFF | TGCAGTGGGGCTAGGTTGGGGGAGCAGTTCTTC
TRBJ1-2 | TRBV2 | TRBD1 | NA | CASRGGQVYGYTF | TGTGCCAGCAGGGGGGGACAGGTCTATGGCTACACCTTC
TRBJ2-7 | TRBV7-9 | TRBD2 | NA | CASSLVLAGEFYEQYF | TGTGCCAGCAGCTTAGTTCTAGCGGGAGAATTTTACGAGCAGTACTTC
TRBJ2-1 | TRBV6-5 | NA | many | CASSSYRGKTDNEQFF | TGTGCCAGCAGTTCCTACCGGGGAAAAACCGACAATGAGCAGTTCTTC
TRBJ1-5 | TRBV27 | NA | few | CASSSEGGGQPQHF | TGTGCCAGCAGTTCAGAGGGGGGCGGTCAGCCCCAGCATTTT
TRBJ2-3 | TRBV7-2 | TRBD2 | NA | CASRLGLAGTDTQYF | TGTGCCAGCAGGCTAGGACTAGCGGGCACAGATACGCAGTATTTT
TRBJ1-2 | TRBV6-5 | NA | NA | CASSYRDNYGYTF | TGTGCCAGCAGTTACCGGGACAACTATGGCTACACCTTC
TRBJ2-7 | TRBV6-1 | TRBD2 | NA | CASSEAKGLKLYEQYF | TGTGCCAGCAGTGAAGCGAAGGGACTAAAACTCTACGAGCAGTACTTC
TRBJ2-1 | TRBV7-9 | NA | NA | CASSLQERQFF | TGTGCCAGCAGCTTACAGGAAAGGCAGTTCTTC
TRBJ2-7 | TRBV9 | NA | NA | CASSPGLAPYEQYF | TGTGCCAGCAGCCCGGGACTTGCCCCCTACGAGCAGTACTTC
TRBJ2-7 | TRBV11-2 | NA | many | CASSLDRSAGSYEQYF | TGTGCCAGCAGCTTAGATCGCAGCGCAGGTTCCTACGAGCAGTACTTC
TRBJ1-1 | TRBV19 | NA | NA | CASMGSTEAFF | TGTGCCAGTATGGGGTCCACTGAAGCTTTCTTT
TRBJ2-1 | TRBV5-1 | TRBD2 | NA | CASSLDPSGVYNEQFF | TGCGCCAGCAGCTTGGATCCTAGCGGGGTCTACAATGAGCAGTTCTTC
TRBJ2-7 | TRBV7-8 | NA | medium-sized | CASSLSVGTLYEQYF | TGTGCCAGCAGCTTAAGTGTCGGGACCCTATACGAGCAGTACTTC
TRBJ1-5 | TRBV3-1 | TRBD1 | NA | CASSQRTGSQPQHF | TGTGCCAGCAGCCAGAGGACAGGGTCTCAGCCCCAGCATTTT
TRBJ1-2 | TRBV20-1 | TRBD1 | NA | CSVRGQGGYGYTF | TGCAGTGTAAGAGGACAGGGTGGCTATGGCTACACCTTC
TRBJ2-7 | TRBV20-1 | NA | NA | CSAKAVYEQYF | TGCAGTGCTAAGGCGGTTTACGAGCAGTACTTC
TRBJ1-6 | TRBV5-8 | NA | many | CASSLGGGRSPLHF | TGTGCCAGCAGCTTGGGGGGGGGCCGGTCACCCCTCCACTTT
TRBJ1-4 | TRBV29-1 | NA | once | CSVRGGRSNEKLFF | TGCAGCGTTCGCGGGGGACGGTCTAATGAAAAACTGTTTTTT
TRBJ2-3 | TRBV2 | TRBD2 | NA | CASRGDGRDTQYF | TGTGCCAGCAGGGGTGACGGGAGGGATACGCAGTATTTT
TRBJ2-1 | TRBV7-9 | NA | NA | CASSLGTIRFF | TGTGCCAGCAGCTTAGGGACCATAAGGTTCTTC
TRBJ2-1 | TRBV6-1 | NA | NA | CASSEGHTNEQFF | TGTGCCAGCAGTGAGGGACACACCAATGAGCAGTTCTTC
TRBJ2-1 | TRBV11-3 | TRBD2 | NA | CASSSTSGGYNEQFF | TGTGCCAGCAGCTCAACTAGCGGGGGCTACAATGAGCAGTTCTTC
TRBJ2-1 | TRBV6-5 | NA | NA | CAGVTRTLGRQDEQFF | TGTGCCGGCGTAACACGTACCCTCGGGAGACAAGATGAGCAGTTCTTC
TRBJ2-5 | TRBV27 | NA | many | CASSSSTALETQYF | TGTGCCAGCAGTTCCTCGACTGCCCTGGAGACCCAGTACTTC
TRBJ1-5 | TRBV20-1 | TRBD1 | medium-sized | CSATTSGQVRYSNQPQHF | TGCAGTGCTACCACCTCGGGACAGGTTCGTTATAGCAATCAGCCCCAGCATTTT
TRBJ1-2 | TRBV10-2 | TRBD1 | NA | CAIRIGTGGGYTF | TGCGCCATCAGAATCGGGACAGGTGGTGGCTACACCTTC
TRBJ1-6 | TRBV9 | NA | NA | CASSVEGQGSPLHF | TGTGCCAGCAGCGTAGAGGGGCAGGGATCACCCCTCCACTTT
TRBJ1-2 | TRBV9 | TRBD1 | NA | CASSVAQGARYGYTF | TGTGCCAGCAGCGTAGCTCAGGGGGCGCGGTATGGCTACACCTTC
TRBJ2-3 | TRBV11-3 | TRBD2 | NA | CASSSRLAPDTRYF | TGCGCCAGCAGCTCCCGACTAGCTCCAGATACGCGGTATTTT
TRBJ2-7 | TRBV29-1 | TRBD1 | NA | CSVEQTGTDEQYF | TGCAGCGTTGAACAGACAGGGACCGACGAGCAGTACTTC
TRBJ2-2 | TRBV9 | TRBD1 | NA | CASSVRDRSGELFF | TGTGCCAGCAGCGTCCGGGACAGAAGCGGGGAGCTGTTTTTT
TRBJ2-7 | TRBV4-1 | TRBD1 | medium-sized | CASSQDRGTGFEQYF | TGCGCCAGCAGCCAAGATAGAGGGACAGGGTTCGAGCAGTACTTC
TRBJ1-2 | TRBV15 | NA | NA | CATSRDLNYGYTF | TGTGCCACCAGTCGGGACCTGAACTATGGCTACACCTTC
TRBJ2-5 | TRBV6-6 | NA | once | CASSSPSPTRETQYF | TGTGCCAGCAGTTCCCCAAGTCCGACAAGAGAGACCCAGTACTTC
TRBJ1-5 | TRBV19 | NA | NA | CATNPNRVDQPQHF | TGTGCCACCAACCCGAACAGGGTCGATCAGCCCCAGCATTTT
TRBJ1-4 | TRBV19 | NA | NA | CASTYREKLFF | TGTGCCAGTACCTATAGAGAAAAACTGTTTTTT
TRBJ1-5 | TRBV20-1 | TRBD1 | NA | CSAIEGAGWNQPQHF | TGCAGTGCGATTGAGGGGGCCGGGTGGAATCAGCCCCAGCATTTT
TRBJ2-7 | TRBV11-2 | TRBD2 | NA | CASSLLAGKGSYEQYF | TGTGCCAGCAGCTTATTAGCGGGCAAGGGATCCTACGAGCAGTACTTC
TRBJ1-6 | TRBV20-1 | TRBD1 | NA | CSAGPTGLNSPLHF | TGCAGTGCTGGCCCGACAGGGCTGAATTCACCCCTCCACTTT
TRBJ1-2 | TRBV30 | TRBD1 | NA | CAWSVEQGGSYGYTF | TGTGCCTGGAGTGTGGAGCAGGGGGGGAGCTATGGCTACACCTTC
TRBJ1-4 | TRBV5-1 | NA | once | CASSGVDSGSEKLFF | TGCGCCAGCAGCGGTGTTGACAGCGGTAGTGAAAAACTGTTTTTT
TRBJ2-1 | TRBV6-5 | NA | NA | CASSYSGAEGKQFF | TGTGCCAGCAGTTACTCGGGGGCAGAGGGGAAGCAGTTCTTC
TRBJ2-5 | TRBV7-9 | NA | NA | CASSLAGGGETQYF | TGTGCCAGCAGCTTAGCGGGAGGGGGAGAGACCCAGTACTTC
TRBJ2-5 | TRBV9 | TRBD2 | NA | CASSGLHRGGEGRETQYF | TGTGCCAGCAGCGGCTTACATCGGGGGGGGGAGGGCCGGGAGACCCAGTACTTC
TRBJ1-6 | TRBV19 | NA | NA | CASSPQRGSPPHF | TGTGCCAGTAGTCCGCAGCGAGGGTCACCCCCCCATTTT
TRBJ2-1 | TRBV20-1 | TRBD2 | NA | CSARRLAGSYNEQFF | TGCAGTGCTAGGCGACTAGCGGGATCCTACAATGAGCAGTTCTTC
TRBJ2-7 | TRBV9 | NA | many | CASSPSPGQGRDEQYF | TGTGCCAGCAGCCCCTCCCCGGGGCAGGGCAGGGACGAGCAGTACTTC
TRBJ2-5 | TRBV6-5 | TRBD2 | NA | CASSPSGGQETQYF | TGTGCCAGCAGTCCATCGGGGGGTCAAGAGACCCAGTACTTC